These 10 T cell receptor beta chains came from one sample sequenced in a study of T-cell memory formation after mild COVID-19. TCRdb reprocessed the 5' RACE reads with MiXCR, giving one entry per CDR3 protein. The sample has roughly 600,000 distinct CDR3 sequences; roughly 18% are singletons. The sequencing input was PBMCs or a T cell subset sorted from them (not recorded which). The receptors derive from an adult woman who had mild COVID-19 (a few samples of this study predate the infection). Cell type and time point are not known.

CDR3 sequence: CASSYLTGTGGRGELFF. CDR3 DNA: TGTGCCAGCAGTTATTTAACCGGGACAGGGGGCCGCGGGGAGCTGTTTTTT. V is TRBV3-1 and J is TRBJ2-2, with TRBD1 identical over 12 bases. Germline assignment: CDR1 LGHDT and CDR2 YNNKEL (reference sequence). Unmatched junction bases numbered 12, after V lost 6 bases and J lost 7 bases. The CDR3 is made up of 17 amino acids.

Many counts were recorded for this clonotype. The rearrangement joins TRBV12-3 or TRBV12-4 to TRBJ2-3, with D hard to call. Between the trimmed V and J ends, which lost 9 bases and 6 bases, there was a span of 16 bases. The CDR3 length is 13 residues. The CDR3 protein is CASWVGLPDTQYF. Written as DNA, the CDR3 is TGTGCCAGTTGGGTTGGCCTCCCCGATACGCAGTATTTT.

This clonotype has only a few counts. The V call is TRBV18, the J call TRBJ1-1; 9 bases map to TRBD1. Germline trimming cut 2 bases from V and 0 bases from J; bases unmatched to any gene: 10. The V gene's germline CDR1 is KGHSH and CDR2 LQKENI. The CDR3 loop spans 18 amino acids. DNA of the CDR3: TGTGCCAGCTCACCAGTGACAGGGGGACCGGGCCTGAACACTGAAGCTTTCTTT. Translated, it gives CASSPVTGGPGLNTEAFF.

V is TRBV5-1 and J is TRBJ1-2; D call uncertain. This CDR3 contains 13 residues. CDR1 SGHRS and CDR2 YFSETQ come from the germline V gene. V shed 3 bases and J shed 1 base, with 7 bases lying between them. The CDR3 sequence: CASSSVDNYGYTF. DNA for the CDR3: TGCGCCAGCAGCTCGGTAGATAACTATGGCTACACCTTC.

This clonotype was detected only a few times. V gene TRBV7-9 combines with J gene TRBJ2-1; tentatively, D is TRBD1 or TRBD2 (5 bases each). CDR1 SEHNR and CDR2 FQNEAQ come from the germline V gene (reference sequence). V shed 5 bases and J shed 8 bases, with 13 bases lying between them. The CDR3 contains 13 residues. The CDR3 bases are TGTGCCAGCAGCAGGGACCTACATGATGAGCAGTTCTTC. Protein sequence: CASSRDLHDEQFF.

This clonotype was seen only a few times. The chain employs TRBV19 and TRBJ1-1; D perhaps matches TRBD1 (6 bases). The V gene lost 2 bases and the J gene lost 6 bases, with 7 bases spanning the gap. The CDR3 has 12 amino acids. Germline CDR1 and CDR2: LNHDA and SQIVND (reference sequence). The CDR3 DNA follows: TGTGCCAGTAGTATACCAGGGGCTGAAGCTTTCTTT. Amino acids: CASSIPGAEAFF. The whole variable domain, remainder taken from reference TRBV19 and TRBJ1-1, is DGGITQSPKYLFRKEGQNVTLSCEQNLNHDAMYWYRQDPGQGLRLIYYSQIVNDFQKGDIAEGYSVSREKKESFPLTVTSAQKNPTAFYLCASSIPGAEAFFGQGTRLTVV.

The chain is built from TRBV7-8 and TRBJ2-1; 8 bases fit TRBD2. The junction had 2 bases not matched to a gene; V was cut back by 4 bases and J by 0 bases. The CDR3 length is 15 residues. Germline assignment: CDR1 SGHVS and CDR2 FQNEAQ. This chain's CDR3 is CASSSLADSYNEQFF. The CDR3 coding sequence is TGTGCCAGCAGCTCACTAGCGGACTCCTACAATGAGCAGTTCTTC.

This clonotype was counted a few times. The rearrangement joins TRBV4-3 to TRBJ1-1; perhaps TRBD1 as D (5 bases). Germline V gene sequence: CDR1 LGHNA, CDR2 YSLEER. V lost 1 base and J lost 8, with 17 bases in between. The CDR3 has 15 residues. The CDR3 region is CASSQADRDGSEAFF. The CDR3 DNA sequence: TGCGCCAGCAGCCAAGCTGACCGGGACGGCTCCGAAGCTTTCTTT.

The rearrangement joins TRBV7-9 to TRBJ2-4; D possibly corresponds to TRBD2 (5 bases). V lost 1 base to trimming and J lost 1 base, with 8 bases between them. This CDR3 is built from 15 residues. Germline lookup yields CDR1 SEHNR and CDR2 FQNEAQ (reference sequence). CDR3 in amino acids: CASSLGPGAKNIQYF. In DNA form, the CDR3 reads TGTGCCAGCAGCTTAGGGCCGGGGGCCAAAAACATTCAGTACTTC.

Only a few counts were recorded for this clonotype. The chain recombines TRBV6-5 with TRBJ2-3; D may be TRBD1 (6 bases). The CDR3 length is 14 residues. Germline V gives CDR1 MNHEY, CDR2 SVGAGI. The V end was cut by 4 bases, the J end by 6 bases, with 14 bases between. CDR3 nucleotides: TGTGCCAGCAGTTTTAGAGACAGGTCGGATACGCAGTATTTT. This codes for CASSFRDRSDTQYF.